Below, 13 T cell receptor beta chains from the same sample are listed, as sequenced in a study of low-dose radiotherapy and immunotherapy resistance in tumors. Regarding time point: after trial treatment. Treatment: LDRT plus nivolumab, ipilimumab, low-dose cyclophosphamide and aspirin (RACIN trial). Primers used for first-strand cDNA, a TRAV- and TRBV-specific set, covered both alpha and beta chains. Both a constant-region primer and a V-primer adapter served to amplify TCRs across roughly 20 PCR cycles. TCRdb ran MiXCR on the reads and lists one entry per CDR3 protein. The sample records under 110,000 distinct CDR3 sequences, roughly 20% being singletons. The input for sequencing was PBMCs, taken after low-dose radiotherapy plus immunotherapy. The receptors originated from a male donor with prostate cancer.

This clonotype was observed a handful of times. The V call is TRBV28, the J call TRBJ1-1; tentatively, D is TRBD1 (6 bases). The CDR3 extends over 15 amino acids. Between the trimmed V and J ends, which lost 2 bases and 0 bases, there was a span of 10 bases. CDR1 MDHEN and CDR2 SYDVKM come from the germline V gene. The CDR3 loop reads CASSLPGDMNTEAFF. In DNA, the CDR3 is TGTGCCAGCAGTTTACCGGGGGACATGAACACTGAAGCTTTCTTT.

This chain uses TRBV19 with TRBJ1-6; tentatively, D is TRBD1 (6 bases). The CDR3 spans 16 residues. V was shortened by 6 bases and J by 6 bases, with 18 bases between the two germline ends. Germline CDR1 and CDR2: LNHDA and SQIVND (reference sequence). Here the CDR3 reads CASRQTQGFGNSPLHF. CDR3 coding DNA: TGTGCCAGTAGGCAGACACAGGGATTTGGTAATTCACCCCTCCACTTT.

This clonotype was observed at least ten times. V and J are TRBV6-6 and TRBJ2-1; D is uncertain. The germline gives CDR1 MNHNY, CDR2 SVGAGI (reference sequence). Trimming took 2 bases from V and 0 from J, leaving 11 bases between them. This CDR3 comprises 16 residues. The CDR3 DNA follows: TGTGCCAGCAGTTACCCTCTTAGCCCCTCCTACAATGAGCAGTTCTTC. It yields the protein CASSYPLSPSYNEQFF.

This clonotype was seen more than once but under ten times. The chain has TRBV9 and TRBJ1-2; TRBD1 agrees at 7 bases. Germline CDR1 and CDR2: SGDLS and YYNGEE. The CDR3 length is 22 residues. V lost 2 bases and J lost 0; bases outside the gene matches: 25. The chain's CDR3 is CASSVMQGRGLMVPTANYGYTF. In DNA form, the CDR3 reads TGTGCCAGCAGCGTTATGCAGGGCAGGGGGTTAATGGTCCCCACAGCTAACTATGGCTACACCTTC.

A word on this clonotype: A far more abundant clone sits one base away, making this likely a read error. This CDR3 is missing its conserved last phenylalanine or tryptophan, likely due to a read error. V usage is TRBV13 and J usage is TRBJ2-5; 8 nucleotides agree with TRBD1. The germline gives CDR1 PRHDT, CDR2 FYEKMQ (reference sequence). The CDR3 is made up of 15 amino acids. Germline trimming cut 6 bases from V and 4 bases from J; bases unmatched to any gene: 10. The CDR3 DNA sequence: TGTGCCAGCAGGACTCACAGGGGGGTGCGAGAGACCCAGTACCTC. As protein: CASRTHRGVRETQYL.

This clonotype was observed a single time. Since a much larger clone is just one base distant, this may be a read error. The chain couples TRBV28 to TRBJ2-2; D remains ambiguous. Germline CDR1 is MDHEN and CDR2 is SYDVKM. CDR3 length equals 12 residues. The chain's CDR3 is CASSLSSGELFF. In nucleotides, the CDR3 is TGTGCCAGCAGCTTATCTTCCGGGGAGCTGTTTTTT. The variable domain in full, completed from reference TRBV28 and TRBJ2-2, reads DVKVTQSSRYLVKRTGEKVFLECVQDMDHENMFWYRQDPGLGLRLIYFSYDVKMKEKGDIPEGYSVSREKKERFSLILESASTNQTSMYLCASSLSSGELFFGEGSRLTVL.

At least ten counts were recorded for this clonotype. The CDR3 protein is CASSVVGTGGLGTDTQYF. The CDR3 DNA reads as TGTGCCAGCAGTGTCGTCGGGACAGGGGGCTTGGGCACAGATACGCAGTATTTT. The chain links TRBV2 to TRBJ2-3; TRBD1 matches at 12 bases. CDR1 is SNHLY, CDR2 FYNNEI, per germline. The CDR3 has 18 amino acids. After removal of 4 bases from V and 1 base from J, the junction contained 9 bases not matched to a gene.

This clonotype was recorded at least ten times. The chain carries TRBV20-1 and TRBJ2-3; 10 bases fit TRBD1. The CDR3 sequence is 19 residues long. Per the germline V gene, CDR1 is DFQATT and CDR2 is SNEGSKA (reference sequence). Unmatched junction bases numbered 16, after V lost 0 bases and J lost 4 bases. The DNA of the CDR3 is TGCAGTGCTAGAGATCTAGGAATTGTGACAGGGGGCCTCCCAGATACGCAGTATTTT. Its translation is CSARDLGIVTGGLPDTQYF.

This clonotype was counted many times. The chain uses TRBV19 and TRBJ1-5; 8 bases are a match to TRBD1. Germline V gene sequence: CDR1 LNHDA, CDR2 SQIVND (reference sequence). V dropped 5 bases and J dropped 3; count of bases not matched to a gene: 6. This CDR3 is built from 15 residues. CDR3 protein: CASSPSGQANQPQHF. The CDR3 DNA reads as TGTGCCAGTAGTCCCTCGGGACAGGCCAATCAGCCCCAGCATTTT.

This clonotype came up many times. The rearrangement links TRBV7-2 to TRBJ2-1, with TRBD2 identical over 12 bases. Germline values: CDR1 SGHTA, CDR2 FQGNSA. The V gene end was trimmed by 5 bases and the J gene end by 7 bases; junction bases not matched to a gene: 6. The length of the CDR3 is 15 residues. As DNA, the CDR3 is TGTGCCAGCAGCGAGCTAGCGGGGGGGCGAAATGAGCAGTTCTTC. Its translation is CASSELAGGRNEQFF.

Ten or more counts support this clonotype. This rearrangement joins TRBV20-1 to TRBJ1-5; 9 positions agree with TRBD1. The CDR3 is 15 residues long. Germline V gives CDR1 DFQATT, CDR2 SNEGSKA (reference sequence). Trimming cost V 4 bases and J 4 bases; bases outside gene matches: 8. CDR3 loop: CSATQTTGGNQPQHF. CDR3 nucleotide sequence: TGCAGTGCTACGCAAACGACAGGGGGGAATCAGCCCCAGCATTTT.

This clonotype was recorded at least ten times. This sequence joins TRBV28 and TRBJ2-5; TRBD1 might be the D (5 bases). The germline V gene encodes CDR1 MDHEN and CDR2 SYDVKM. V was cut by 3 bases and J by 6 bases, with 14 bases left in between. This CDR3 spans 14 amino acids. The CDR3 DNA follows: TGTGCCAGCAGTTTTTCGGCAGGGCAGAAGACCCAGTACTTC. Amino acids: CASSFSAGQKTQYF.

In this sample, this clonotype turned up many times. The CDR3 protein is CASGSSYEQYF. CDR3 nucleotides: TGTGCCAGCGGGAGCTCCTACGAGCAGTACTTC. The J gene is TRBJ2-7, the V gene TRBV2, with D possibly matching TRBD2 (5 bases). CDR1 is SNHLY and CDR2 is FYNNEI in the germline V gene. The CDR3 contains 11 residues. The V gene lost 8 bases and the J gene lost 0 bases, with 5 bases spanning the gap.